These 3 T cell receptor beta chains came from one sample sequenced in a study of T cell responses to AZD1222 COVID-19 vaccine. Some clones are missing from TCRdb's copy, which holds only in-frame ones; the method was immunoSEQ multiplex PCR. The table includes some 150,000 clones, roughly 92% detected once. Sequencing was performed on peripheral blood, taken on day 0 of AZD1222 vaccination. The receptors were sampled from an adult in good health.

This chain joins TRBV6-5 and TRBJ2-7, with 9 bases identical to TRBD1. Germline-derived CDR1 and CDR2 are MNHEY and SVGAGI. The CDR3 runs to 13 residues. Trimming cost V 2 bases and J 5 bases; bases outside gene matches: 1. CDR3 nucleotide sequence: TGTGCCAGCAGTTACGGGGACAGGGACGAGCAGTACTTC. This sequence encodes CASSYGDRDEQYF.

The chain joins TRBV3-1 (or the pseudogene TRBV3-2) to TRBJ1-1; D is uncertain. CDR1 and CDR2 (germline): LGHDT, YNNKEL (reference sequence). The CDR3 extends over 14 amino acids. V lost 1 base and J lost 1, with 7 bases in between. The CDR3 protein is CASSQGAWNTEAFF. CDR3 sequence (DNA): TGTGCCAGCAGCCAAGGGGCATGGAACACTGAAGCTTTCTTT.

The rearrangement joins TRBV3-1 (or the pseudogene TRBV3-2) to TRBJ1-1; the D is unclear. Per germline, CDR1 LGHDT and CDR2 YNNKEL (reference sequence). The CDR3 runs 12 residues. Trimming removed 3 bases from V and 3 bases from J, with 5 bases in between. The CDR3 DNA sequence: TGTGCCAGCAGCCAGAGCTACACTGAAGCTTTCTTT. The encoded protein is CASSQSYTEAFF.